The rows below give T cell receptor beta chains drawn from one sample of a study of T cell clonotyping in hematopoietic cell transplantation. Measured with immunoSEQ multiplex PCR; TCRdb has only the in-frame clones, and not every one. This table holds 5,500 to 8,500 clones, around 96% found once. The input for sequencing was PBMCs, taken 30 days after allogeneic stem cell transplant. The receptors originated from a male patient aged 40-50 years who had an allogeneic stem cell transplant from a related donor, so the T cells may come from the graft donor. Some clones in this sample may be carry-over from other donors' samples. Each CDR3 is given with its conserved first and last residue.

TRBV28	CASRRIPYEQYF
TRBV10-2	CASSGTMNTGELFF
TRBV2	CASNSQQNTEAFF
TRBV5-1	CASSLDPGQGLPLTTYGYTF
TRBV30	CAWSRGDPNTEAFF
TRBV28	CASSFEQAYEQYF
TRBV30	CAWAYSGNTIYF
TRBV7-2	CASSLVGGQVRETQYF
TRBV29-1	CSVEGYLRDRGWSEQFF
TRBV10-3	CAISGGRGRGNEQFF
TRBV29-1	CAGSRGYGGELFF
TRBV5-1	CASSLESGQSFYGYTF
TRBV9	CASSVAGTSTDTQYF
TRBV30	CAWSAQTNQPQHF
TRBV28	CASSLSGGRGDTQYF
TRBV29-1	CSVEKDRGNEQYF
TRBV6-6	CASSYSSVLEQFF
TRBV4-2	CASRTGGTEAFF
TRBV30	CAWSVFGNTEAFF
TRBV2	CASSWLAGDNEQFF
TRBV10-3	CAIRDSNYEQYF
TRBV11-2	CASRPGTDTQYF
TRBV28	CASSSTGGDYGYTF
TRBV28	CASSFFGGAGEQYF